Below are 5 T cell receptor beta chains sequenced from a single sample in a study of vaccination effects on CD4 cells after COVID-19. Their cognate antigens are unknown. Produced via immunoSEQ multiplex PCR; TCRdb's table is partial and in-frame only. The table lists over 45,000 clones, about three quarters of them singletons. The authors isolated CD4+ T cells after around 10 days of culture. Each participant was administered two doses of either the BNT162b2 or the mRNA-1273 vaccine. Sequences were derived from CD4+ T cells from PBMCs cultured without peptide, sampled after COVID-19 vaccination. Receptor source: a human donor who received a COVID-19 vaccine.

The chain carries TRBV6-5 and TRBJ2-7, with D possibly being TRBD1 or TRBD2 (5 bases each). Germline V gives CDR1 MNHEY, CDR2 SVGAGI. CDR3 length: 13 amino acids. The V gene lost 6 bases and the J gene lost 2 bases, with 11 bases spanning the gap. CDR3 coding DNA: TGTGCCAGCAGACCCCGGGACCCCTACGAGCAGTACTTC. It encodes CASRPRDPYEQYF.

V usage is TRBV3-1 (or the pseudogene TRBV3-2) and J usage is TRBJ2-2, with D perhaps TRBD2 (6 bases). The V gene's germline CDR1 is LGHDT and CDR2 YNNKEL (reference sequence). The CDR3 has 19 residues. V dropped 10 bases and J dropped 4 bases, with 31 bases sitting between them. CDR3 in DNA: TGTGCCACAAGCAAGGCTCGGTTTCGTGCGGGAACTTCCACCGGGGAGCTGTTTTTT. Protein sequence: CATSKARFRAGTSTGELFF.

The V call is TRBV3-1 (or the pseudogene TRBV3-2), the J call TRBJ1-2; the D gene is possibly TRBD1 (5 bases). Germline CDR1 is LGHDT and CDR2 is YNNKEL (reference sequence). CDR3 length equals 15 residues. Trimming pared 4 bases from V and 0 bases from J, leaving 12 bases between. CDR3 loop: CASSLLDSTNYGYTF. As DNA, the CDR3 is TGTGCCAGCAGCCTCCTCGACAGTACTAACTATGGCTACACCTTC.

The chain combines TRBV5-4 with TRBJ2-2; D call uncertain. Germline V lookup: CDR1 SGHNT, CDR2 YYREEE (reference sequence). The CDR3 is made up of 13 amino acids. The ends were cut back, 0 bases at V and 3 bases at J, with 3 bases in the middle. The CDR3 DNA is TGTGCCAGCAGCTTGGCGGACACCGGGGAGCTGTTTTTT. Protein product: CASSLADTGELFF.

On this clone itself: This specimen includes other DNA sequences encoding the same CDR3. The chain carries TRBV12-3 or TRBV12-4 and TRBJ2-7; 7 bases agree with TRBD1. The CDR3 loop spans 12 amino acids. Germline trimming cut 5 bases from V and 5 bases from J; bases unmatched to any gene: 3. The CDR3 spells CASSRTGDEQYF. The CDR3 DNA reads as TGTGCCAGCAGTCGGACAGGCGACGAGCAGTACTTC.